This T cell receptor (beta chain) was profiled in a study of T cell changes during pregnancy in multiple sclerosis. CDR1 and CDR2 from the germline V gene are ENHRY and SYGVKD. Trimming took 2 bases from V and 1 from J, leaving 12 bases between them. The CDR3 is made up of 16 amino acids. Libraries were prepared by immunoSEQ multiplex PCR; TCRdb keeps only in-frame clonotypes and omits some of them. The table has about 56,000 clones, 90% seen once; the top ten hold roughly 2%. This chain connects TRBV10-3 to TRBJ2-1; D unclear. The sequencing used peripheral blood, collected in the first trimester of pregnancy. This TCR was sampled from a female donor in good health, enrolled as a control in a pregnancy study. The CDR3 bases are TGTGCCATCAGTGAGATGGCCCCCTCTTCCTACAATGAGCAGTTCTTC. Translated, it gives CAISEMAPSSYNEQFF.